These T cell receptor beta chains were read from a single sample in a study of CD8 T cells in ankylosing spondylitis. MiXCR was run by TCRdb on the 5' RACE reads, yielding one entry per CDR3 protein. The repertoire has a few hundred thousand distinct CDR3 sequences, around 20% of them found once; the top ten carry roughly 7.3%. The sequenced sample was blood, either unsorted or a sorted T cell fraction (not recorded which). Every receptor here comes from a male donor with ankylosing spondylitis or in good health (not recorded which). Each CDR3 is given with its conserved first and last residue. Fields, in order: CDR3 length, J gene, D gene, clone size, V gene, CDR3 protein, CDR3 DNA. The D gene is left open where the match is weak. Clone size is given for some rows only: seen once, a few or many times, or a class if the clone is expanded.

len: 15
j_gene: TRBJ2-3
d_gene: .
abundance: few
v_gene: TRBV27
CDR3aa: CASDQGGGDPDTQYF
CDR3nt: TGTGCCAGCGACCAAGGAGGGGGCGACCCAGATACGCAGTATTTT

len: 16
j_gene: TRBJ2-5
d_gene: .
abundance: .
v_gene: TRBV7-9
CDR3aa: CASSPPGGAYQETQYF
CDR3nt: TGTGCCAGCAGCCCGCCTGGGGGGGCGTACCAAGAGACCCAGTACTTC

len: 17
j_gene: TRBJ2-4
d_gene: .
abundance: few
v_gene: TRBV7-2
CDR3aa: CASSLSRLLGAKNIQYF
CDR3nt: TGTGCCAGCAGCTTATCTCGACTCCTCGGGGCCAAAAACATTCAGTACTTC

len: 17
j_gene: TRBJ1-1
d_gene: .
abundance: many
v_gene: TRBV28
CDR3aa: CASSLLFPQEMNTEAFF
CDR3nt: TGTGCCAGCAGTTTATTGTTTCCACAGGAGATGAACACTGAAGCTTTCTTT

len: 16
j_gene: TRBJ2-1
d_gene: TRBD1
abundance: many
v_gene: TRBV27
CDR3aa: CASSQPTGVGYNEQFF
CDR3nt: TGTGCCAGCAGTCAACCCACAGGGGTAGGCTACAATGAGCAGTTCTTC

len: 15
j_gene: TRBJ1-5
d_gene: TRBD1
abundance: few
v_gene: TRBV2
CDR3aa: CASTLGTGGFQPQHF
CDR3nt: TGTGCCAGCACCCTGGGGACAGGGGGCTTTCAGCCCCAGCATTTT

len: 16
j_gene: TRBJ2-1
d_gene: TRBD2
abundance: few
v_gene: TRBV20-1
CDR3aa: CSATHGTSGRDNEQFF
CDR3nt: TGCAGTGCGACTCACGGGACTAGCGGGAGGGACAATGAGCAGTTCTTC

len: 15
j_gene: TRBJ2-1
d_gene: TRBD1
abundance: .
v_gene: TRBV27
CDR3aa: CASSQTGNLYNEQFF
CDR3nt: TGTGCCAGCAGTCAGACAGGGAATTTGTACAATGAGCAGTTCTTC

len: 13
j_gene: TRBJ2-1
d_gene: .
abundance: .
v_gene: TRBV6-1
CDR3aa: CASSPLVYNEQFF
CDR3nt: TGTGCCAGCAGCCCCCTAGTCTACAATGAGCAGTTCTTC

len: 16
j_gene: TRBJ2-1
d_gene: .
abundance: few
v_gene: TRBV3-1
CDR3aa: CASSQDLRLARNEQFF
CDR3nt: TGTGCCAGCAGCCAAGATCTGCGGCTAGCTAGGAATGAGCAGTTCTTC

len: 13
j_gene: TRBJ2-2
d_gene: .
abundance: .
v_gene: TRBV28
CDR3aa: CAIWEENTGELFF
CDR3nt: TGTGCCATATGGGAGGAGAACACCGGGGAGCTGTTTTTT

len: 14
j_gene: TRBJ2-2
d_gene: TRBD1
abundance: few
v_gene: TRBV6-2/TRBV6-3
CDR3aa: CASTGQGRSGELFF
CDR3nt: TGTGCCAGCACCGGACAGGGGAGGAGCGGGGAGCTGTTTTTT

len: 15
j_gene: TRBJ2-5
d_gene: TRBD2
abundance: few
v_gene: TRBV5-1
CDR3aa: CASRASGGYTETQYF
CDR3nt: TGCGCCAGCCGAGCTAGCGGGGGTTACACAGAGACCCAGTACTTC

len: 16
j_gene: TRBJ2-1
d_gene: TRBD2
abundance: .
v_gene: TRBV4-2
CDR3aa: CASSSEPGGWYNEQFF
CDR3nt: TGTGCCAGCAGCTCCGAGCCGGGAGGTTGGTACAATGAGCAGTTCTTC

len: 13
j_gene: TRBJ2-3
d_gene: .
abundance: .
v_gene: TRBV6-1
CDR3aa: CASLGLSTDMQYF
CDR3nt: TGTGCCTCCCTTGGCCTTAGCACAGATATGCAGTATTTT

len: 13
j_gene: TRBJ2-4
d_gene: .
abundance: .
v_gene: TRBV20-1
CDR3aa: CSARTPLKNIQYF
CDR3nt: TGCAGTGCACGGACACCTCTCAAAAACATTCAGTACTTC

len: 16
j_gene: TRBJ2-5
d_gene: TRBD1
abundance: few
v_gene: TRBV7-8
CDR3aa: CASSPSGQGAGETQYF
CDR3nt: TGTGCCAGCAGCCCCAGCGGACAGGGGGCTGGGGAGACCCAGTACTTC